The entry below describes one T cell receptor beta chain. TCRdb called the RT-PCR reads again in MiXCR, with one record for every CDR3 protein. This table holds about 700,000 distinct CDR3 sequences, around 14% found once. Germline values: CDR1 KGHSH, CDR2 LQKENI. V shed 6 bases and J shed 7 bases, with 18 bases lying between them. This CDR3 is built from 15 residues. This rearrangement joins TRBV18 to TRBJ1-4; tentative D call: TRBD1 (5 bases). The TCR sequence derives from a female donor in good health, serving as a healthy control. The sequenced sample was memory CD4+ T cells from blood. The chain's CDR3 is CASSRSGTSREKLFF. CDR3 sequence (DNA): TGTGCCAGCTCTCGCTCCGGGACTTCTCGTGAAAAACTGTTTTTT.